Here is one T cell receptor beta chain with its context. As for time point: patch test 1, 2 weeks after DPC sensitization. The treatment: therapeutic diphenylcyclopropenone sensitization with weekly scalp DPC. Per the germline V gene, CDR1 is KGHSH and CDR2 is LQKENI. Trimming removed 3 bases from V and 4 bases from J, with 12 bases in between. The CDR3 has 14 amino acids. The entry originates in a study of human T cells and chemical hapten exposure. The library labeled individual cDNA molecules by adding unique molecular identifiers to them. TCRdb itself ran the RACE reads through MiXCR, one entry per CDR3 protein. Here the sample spans 95,000 to 130,000 distinct CDR3 sequences, about an eighth being singletons.

The clonotype originates from a woman between 50 and 59 years old with alopecia areata. Some clones in this sample may be carry-over from other donors' samples. The chain has TRBV18 and TRBJ1-1; D is uncertain. This material consisted of whole blood, taken in connection with sensitization to the hapten diphenylcyclopropenone (DPC). This chain's CDR3 is CASSPMGEGTEAFF. The CDR3 region has the DNA TGTGCCAGCTCACCCATGGGAGAGGGCACTGAAGCTTTCTTT.